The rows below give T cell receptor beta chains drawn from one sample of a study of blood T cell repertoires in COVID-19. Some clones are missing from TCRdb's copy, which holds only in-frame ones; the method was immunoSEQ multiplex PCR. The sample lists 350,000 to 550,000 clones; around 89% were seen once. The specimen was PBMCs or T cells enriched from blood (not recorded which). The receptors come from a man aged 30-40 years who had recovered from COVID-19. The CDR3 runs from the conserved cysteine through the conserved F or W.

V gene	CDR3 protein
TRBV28	CASHDHGLALLYNEQFF
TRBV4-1	CASSQDRLAGDAEQYF
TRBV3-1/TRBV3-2	CASSQRGGNAGELFF
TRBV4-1	CASSHGQGAYEQYF
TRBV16	CASSPSGSGNTIYF
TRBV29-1	CSVEALALETQYF
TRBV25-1	CASSEYNLRTGAYGYTF
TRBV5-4	CASSPDLRQESGELFF
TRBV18	CASKGLAAPNEQFF
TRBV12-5	CASGLDRGATNEKLFF
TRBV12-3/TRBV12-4	CASTIQGNEQFF
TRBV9	CASSVTSGLFHEQFF